This T cell receptor (beta chain) originates from a study of CD8 T cells in Susac syndrome. Per the germline V gene, CDR1 is SGDLS and CDR2 is YYNGEE. The V gene lost 4 bases and the J gene lost 3 bases, with 14 bases spanning the gap. The CDR3 extends over 15 amino acids. The patients serving as multiple sclerosis controls were treatment-naive. They had stable or active relapsing-remitting disease and fulfilled revised McDonald criteria. The RNA, roughly 0.45 to 1 ug, was put through reverse transcription using random hexamers. An immunoSEQ multiplex PCR generated amplified TCR beta CDR3 products spanning 54 Vbeta and 13 Jbeta. TCRdb itself ran the immunoSEQ multiplex PCR reads through MiXCR, one entry per CDR3 protein. The sample has hundreds of thousands of distinct CDR3 sequences, around 93% seen once.

The chain is built from TRBV9 and TRBJ2-1; TRBD1 or TRBD2 may be the D gene (7 bases each). The sequenced sample consisted of CD4+ T cells from PBMCs. The receptor comes from a human donor with multiple sclerosis. CDR3 in amino acids: CASSQQGGVYNEQFF. The CDR3 DNA reads TGTGCCAGCAGCCAGCAGGGGGGGGTCTACAATGAGCAGTTCTTC.